This note documents a single TCR beta chain sequence. Its antigen is not identified. CDR3 length: 13 residues. V lost 5 bases and J lost 6, with 11 bases in between. The germline gives CDR1 SNHLY, CDR2 FYNNEI. The sample belongs to a study of cytomegalovirus exposure and HLA in healthy donors. Background on the study: An analysis done earlier identified 90 million to 120 million unique TCR beta sequences from about 179 million T cells. Whole-study results and caveats: Most observed TCR sequences were rare, whereas some public TCRs were detected in many donors. Earlier analysis looked at TCR beta V segments, and most were productive about 90% or about 30% of the time. The authors later found TCR association rates varying by HLA locus, with DRB1 most and HLA-C fewest.

Amplification used 60 Vbeta primers and 13 Jbeta primers. Measured with immunoSEQ multiplex PCR; TCRdb has only the in-frame clones, and not every one. The sample yields some 210,000 clones, more than 75% seen once. Sequencing input: PBMCs. The chain uses TRBV2 and TRBJ1-5; D is possibly TRBD1 (6 bases). The receptor was derived from a young man in good health and CMV-seronegative. This CDR3 is CASSSYRAQPQHF. As DNA, the CDR3 is TGTGCCAGCAGTTCGTACAGGGCTCAGCCCCAGCATTTT.